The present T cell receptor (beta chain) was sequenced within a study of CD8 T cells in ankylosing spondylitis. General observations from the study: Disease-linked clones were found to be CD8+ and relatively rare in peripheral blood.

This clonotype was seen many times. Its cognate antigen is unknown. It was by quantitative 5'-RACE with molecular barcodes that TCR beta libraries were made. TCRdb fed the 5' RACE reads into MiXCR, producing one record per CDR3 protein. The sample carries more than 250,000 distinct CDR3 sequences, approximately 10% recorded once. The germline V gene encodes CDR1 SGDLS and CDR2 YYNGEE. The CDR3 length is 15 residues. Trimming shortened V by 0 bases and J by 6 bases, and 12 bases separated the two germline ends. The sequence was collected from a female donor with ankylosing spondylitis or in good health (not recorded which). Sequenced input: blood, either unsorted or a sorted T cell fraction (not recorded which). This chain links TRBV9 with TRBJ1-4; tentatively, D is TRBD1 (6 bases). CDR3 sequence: CASSVESGAYEKLFF. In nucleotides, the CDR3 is TGTGCCAGCAGCGTAGAGTCGGGGGCATATGAAAAACTGTTTTTT.